This TCR beta chain was found in a study of blood T cells in healthy people across ages. This clonotype appeared many times. Primers used in a second PCR of about 6 to 11 cycles were a sample-barcoded 5' primer and a J-beta primer mix. TCRdb fed the 5' RACE reads into MiXCR, producing one record per CDR3 protein. The table shows some 1.1 million distinct CDR3 sequences, with 35% to 45% occurring only once. The CDR3 is 13 amino acids. Germline CDR1 reads MNHEY; CDR2 reads SMNVEV (reference sequence). The V end was cut by 5 bases, the J end by 2 bases, with 10 bases between. The clonotype originates from a man younger than 30 in good health. The sample consisted of blood. The V call is TRBV27, the J call TRBJ2-7; D remains unclear. CDR3 in amino acids: CASSVVGPYEQYF. Written as DNA, the CDR3 is TGTGCCAGCAGTGTGGTCGGACCCTACGAGCAGTACTTC.